Presented here are 28 T cell receptor beta chains from one specimen sequenced in a study of CD8+ T cells in alopecia areata. cDNA prepared by RNA extraction and subsequent reverse transcription served as the template for sequencing. Clones were sequenced by immunoSEQ multiplex PCR, and TCRdb holds only the in-frame ones, with some missing. This table has about 180,000 clones, about 67% appearing once. The sequencing used CD8+ T cells sorted from blood, collected at week 0. The receptors were gathered from a human donor with alopecia areata.

The V gene is TRBV27, the J gene TRBJ1-2, with D possibly matching TRBD1 (5 bases). The CDR3 length is 13 residues. V was trimmed by 2 bases and J by 7 bases, leaving 11 bases between them. CDR1 is MNHEY and CDR2 is SMNVEV in the germline V gene (reference sequence). DNA for the CDR3: TGTGCCAGCAGTTTAGCAGGGACGCGTGGCTACACCTTC. Its protein product is CASSLAGTRGYTF.

On this clone: A read error may be the cause here, since a much bigger clone is one base away. The gene calls are TRBV25-1 and TRBJ2-6; D possibly corresponds to TRBD1 (5 bases). Germline V lookup: CDR1 MGHDK, CDR2 SYGVNS. This CDR3 has 12 residues. The CDR3 protein is CASSPGANALTF. The CDR3 DNA follows: TGTGCCAGCAGTCCTGGGGCCAACGCCCTGACTTTC.

The chain has TRBV30 and TRBJ2-7, with D perhaps assigned TRBD1 or TRBD2 (6 bases each). Between the trimmed V and J ends, which lost 8 bases and 4 bases, there was a span of 15 bases. Germline values: CDR1 GTSNPN, CDR2 SVGIG (reference sequence). The CDR3 extends over 12 amino acids. In DNA, the CDR3 is TGTGCCAGGGGGGCAGGGGATTACGAGCAGTACTTC. Translation: CARGAGDYEQYF.

The chain recombines TRBV6-5 with TRBJ2-7; D gene uncertain. The length of the CDR3 is 15 residues. Germline V gene sequence: CDR1 MNHEY, CDR2 SVGAGI. Deletions cut 0 bases from V and 4 bases from J, with 13 bases between. This CDR3 reads CASSYSFPYRYEQYF. The CDR3 DNA follows: TGTGCCAGCAGTTACTCCTTCCCGTATAGGTACGAGCAGTACTTC.

This chain uses TRBV7-9 with TRBJ2-3; TRBD2 matches 7 bases. The germline CDR1 and CDR2 sequences are SEHNR and FQNEAQ (reference sequence). The CDR3 length is 15 residues. The V and J ends lost 0 bases and 4 bases, in that order; junction bases with no gene match: 4. The CDR3 nucleotides are TGTGCCAGCAGCTTAGCCTTCCGGGGGGCAGATACGCAGTATTTT. Encoded protein: CASSLAFRGADTQYF. The whole variable domain, remainder taken from reference TRBV7-9 and TRBJ2-3, is DTGVSQNPRHKITKRGQNVTFRCDPISEHNRLYWYRQTLGQGPEFLTYFQNEAQLEKSRLLSDRFSAERPKGSFSTLEIQRTEQGDSAMYLCASSLAFRGADTQYFGPGTRLTVL.

This chain joins TRBV7-2 and TRBJ2-1; TRBD1 or TRBD2 may be the D gene (5 bases each). Germline CDR1 and CDR2: SGHTA and FQGNSA. V was shortened by 1 base and J by 7 bases, with 8 bases between the two germline ends. The CDR3 consists of 13 residues. The CDR3 DNA is TGTGCCAGCAGCTTAGATTGGGGGAATGAGCAGTTCTTC. This codes for CASSLDWGNEQFF. Combining the CDR3 with reference TRBV7-2 and TRBJ2-1 gives the whole variable domain GAGVSQSPSNKVTEKGKDVELRCDPISGHTALYWYRQSLGQGLEFLIYFQGNSAPDKSGLPSDRFSAERTGGSVSTLTIQRTQQEDSAVYLCASSLDWGNEQFFGPGTRLTVL.

The chain carries TRBV27 and TRBJ1-5; TRBD1 aligns across 8 bases. This CDR3 comprises 16 residues. Trimming cost V 0 bases and J 5 bases; bases outside gene matches: 6. CDR1 is MNHEY, CDR2 SMNVEV, per germline (reference sequence). This CDR3 is CASSLSGQGGHQPQHF. In nucleotides, the CDR3 is TGTGCCAGCAGTTTATCCGGACAGGGAGGTCATCAGCCCCAGCATTTT.

The chain recombines TRBV29-1 with TRBJ1-2; possibly TRBD1 for D (6 bases). Germline CDR1 is SQVTM and CDR2 is ANQGSEA. The CDR3 is 12 amino acids. With 6 bases removed from V and 1 base from J, the gap between germline ends came to 9 bases. CDR3 residues: CSVRGGNYGYTF. The CDR3 DNA sequence: TGCAGCGTGAGGGGGGGTAACTATGGCTACACCTTC.

The J gene is TRBJ2-2, the V gene TRBV9; D is unclear. The germline V gene encodes CDR1 SGDLS and CDR2 YYNGEE. With 0 bases removed from V and 6 bases from J, the gap between germline ends came to 3 bases. The CDR3 is made up of 12 amino acids. In DNA, the CDR3 is TGTGCCAGCAGCGTAGAGCCCGGGGAGCTGTTTTTT. Translation: CASSVEPGELFF.

CDR3 amino acids: CASSPTGTRSTDTQYF. CDR3 nucleotide sequence: TGTGCCAGCAGCCCGACAGGCACTCGAAGCACAGATACGCAGTATTTT. The chain couples TRBV7-9 to TRBJ2-3; D might be TRBD1 (6 bases). CDR3 length: 16 residues. Germline assignment: CDR1 SEHNR and CDR2 FQNEAQ (reference sequence). V was clipped by 5 bases and J by 0 bases, with 15 bases between them.

This rearrangement joins TRBV6-1 to TRBJ2-5; D gene ambiguous. V was shortened by 4 bases and J by 4 bases, with 7 bases between the two germline ends. The germline CDR1 and CDR2 sequences are MNHNS and SASEGT. This CDR3 spans 12 amino acids. CDR3 loop: CASSGNRETQYF. DNA of the CDR3: TGTGCCAGCAGTGGGAATAGAGAGACCCAGTACTTC.

The gene calls are TRBV27 and TRBJ2-5; TRBD1 aligns across 7 bases. The CDR3 spans 15 residues. V gave up 2 bases and J gave up 5 bases; unmatched junction bases: 8. The germline V gene encodes CDR1 MNHEY and CDR2 SMNVEV (reference sequence). CDR3 in amino acids: CASSLRQGIGETQYF. CDR3 nucleotide sequence: TGTGCCAGCAGTTTACGACAGGGAATTGGGGAGACCCAGTACTTC.

This rearrangement joins TRBV13 to TRBJ2-3, with D perhaps TRBD1 (6 bases). CDR3 length equals 14 residues. V was cut by 6 bases and J by 0 bases, with 10 bases left in between. The germline V gene has CDR1 PRHDT and CDR2 FYEKMQ (reference sequence). CDR3 amino acids: CASRDGQSTDTQYF. DNA of the CDR3: TGTGCCAGCAGGGACGGACAGAGCACAGATACGCAGTATTTT. The whole variable domain, filled in from reference TRBV13 and TRBJ2-3, reads AAGVIQSPRHLIKEKRETATLKCYPIPRHDTVYWYQQGPGQDPQFLISFYEKMQSDKGSIPDRFSAQQFSDYHSELNMSSLELGDSALYFCASRDGQSTDTQYFGPGTRLTVL.

This sequence joins TRBV6-5 and TRBJ1-1, with a weak D call TRBD1 (6 bases). Trimming took off 0 bases at V and 6 bases at J, with 8 bases between the two ends. CDR3 length: 13 amino acids. CDR1 and CDR2 from the germline V gene are MNHEY and SVGAGI. The CDR3 here is CASSYSYRAEAFF. In DNA form, the CDR3 reads TGTGCCAGCAGTTACTCGTACAGGGCTGAAGCTTTCTTT.

This clone showed up just a few times. This chain joins TRBV30 and TRBJ2-7; tentatively, D is TRBD1 (7 bases). V lost 2 bases and J 1 base, leaving 15 bases between the germline ends. There are 15 residues in the CDR3. The V gene's germline CDR1 is GTSNPN and CDR2 SVGIG (reference sequence). In DNA, the CDR3 is TGTGCCTGGAGTCAGGGCAGGGGGGAATCCTACGAGCAGTACTTC. Its translation is CAWSQGRGESYEQYF. Together with reference TRBV30 and TRBJ2-7, the CDR3 gives the full variable domain: SQTIHQWPATLVQPVGSPLSLECTVEGTSNPNLYWYRQAAGRGLQLLFYSVGIGQISSEVPQNLSASRPQDRQFILSSKKLLLSDSGFYLCAWSQGRGESYEQYFGPGTRLTVT.

This chain uses TRBV29-1 with TRBJ2-7; 9 bases fit TRBD2. The CDR3 loop spans 16 amino acids. The germline V gene has CDR1 SQVTM and CDR2 ANQGSEA. V was pared by 1 base and J by 1 base, with 8 bases of the junction left unmatched. CDR3 DNA sequence: TGCAGCGTTGAAGGCAGGCCGGGACTAGCTTCCTACGAGCAGTACTTC. Protein: CSVEGRPGLASYEQYF.

This clone was seen only a few times. The rearrangement uses TRBV9 and TRBJ2-7, with 9 bases lining up with TRBD1. V shed 3 bases and J 6 bases; nucleotides not matched to a gene: 4. Per germline, CDR1 SGDLS and CDR2 YYNGEE. CDR3 length: 13 amino acids. The CDR3 spells CASSEDRGLEQYF. The CDR3 DNA follows: TGTGCCAGCAGCGAGGACAGGGGTCTCGAGCAGTACTTC.

The chain uses TRBV27 and TRBJ1-5; 7 bases align to TRBD1. The germline V gene encodes CDR1 MNHEY and CDR2 SMNVEV (reference sequence). The J segment lost 4 bases and the V segment lost 5 bases, leaving 8 bases of the junction unmatched. The CDR3 spans 15 residues. CDR3 sequence (DNA): TGTGCCAGCAGTCTAGGGACAGCCTATAATCAGCCCCAGCATTTT. Translation gives CASSLGTAYNQPQHF.

The chain joins TRBV9 to TRBJ2-3, with D unresolved. Germline loops: CDR1 SGDLS, CDR2 YYNGEE. Trimming took off 3 bases at V and 0 bases at J, with 17 bases between the two ends. This CDR3 has 17 residues. CDR3 sequence: CASSGPSGDRSTDTQYF. The CDR3 DNA follows: TGTGCCAGCAGCGGCCCCTCCGGCGATCGGAGCACAGATACGCAGTATTTT.

This clone has a handful of counts. The CDR3 loop is CVGGETYEQYF. The CDR3 region has the DNA TGTGTCGGGGGGGAAACCTACGAGCAGTACTTC. The V gene is TRBV2, the J gene TRBJ2-7; 8 bases align to TRBD2. The CDR3 length is 11 residues. Germline V gives CDR1 SNHLY, CDR2 FYNNEI.

The chain links TRBV6-5 to TRBJ1-6; D is undetermined. The V end lost 4 bases, the J end lost 4 bases, and 14 bases lay between the germline ends. Germline CDR1 reads MNHEY; CDR2 reads SVGAGI. The CDR3 spans 16 residues. In DNA, the CDR3 is TGTGCCAGCAGTTCGTCGGGCGGCGCGTATAATTCACCCCTCCACTTT. Translation: CASSSSGGAYNSPLHF.

The CDR3 DNA reads TGTGCCAGCAGCAAGGACGGAGATAGCAATCAGCCCCAGCATTTT. As protein: CASSKDGDSNQPQHF. V usage is TRBV11-2 and J usage is TRBJ1-5; D is uncertain. V was cut by 5 bases and J by 0 bases, with 11 bases left in between. This CDR3 is 15 amino acids long. Germline assignment: CDR1 SGHAT and CDR2 FQNNGV.

The genes are TRBV5-1 and TRBJ1-2, with D possibly being TRBD1 (5 bases). This CDR3 comprises 14 residues. V gave up 1 base and J gave up 4 bases, with 11 bases separating them. Germline assignment: CDR1 SGHRS and CDR2 YFSETQ. CDR3 bases: TGCGCCAGCAGCTTGAAGTCGCAGGGCTATGGCTACACCTTC. Residues: CASSLKSQGYGYTF.

The V and J genes are TRBV7-9 and TRBJ1-1; D may be TRBD1 (5 bases). This CDR3 contains 13 residues. Germline-derived CDR1 and CDR2 are SEHNR and FQNEAQ (reference sequence). Trimming shortened V by 5 bases and J by 4 bases, and 11 bases separated the two germline ends. This chain's CDR3 is CASSAPTATEAFF. The CDR3 DNA reads TGTGCCAGCAGCGCCCCGACAGCCACTGAAGCTTTCTTT.

This chain links TRBV5-1 with TRBJ2-6; D gene ambiguous. From germline, CDR1 is SGHRS and CDR2 YFSETQ. V was shortened by 0 bases and J by 1 base, with 14 bases between the two germline ends. CDR3 length equals 18 residues. DNA for the CDR3: TGCGCCAGCAGCTTGGTAGGCGACATAGTTTCTGGGGCCAACGTCCTGACTTTC. Protein sequence: CASSLVGDIVSGANVLTF. The entire variable domain, with the rest obtained from reference TRBV5-1 and TRBJ2-6, is as follows: KAGVTQTPRYLIKTRGQQVTLSCSPISGHRSVSWYQQTPGQGLQFLFEYFSETQRNKGNFPGRFSGRQFSNSRSEMNVSTLELGDSALYLCASSLVGDIVSGANVLTFGAGSRLTVL.

The V and J genes are TRBV27 and TRBJ1-2; 7 nucleotides align to TRBD1. V lost 5 bases to trimming and J lost 8 bases; unmatched junction nucleotides: 11. This CDR3 has 14 residues. The germline gives CDR1 MNHEY, CDR2 SMNVEV (reference sequence). The CDR3 DNA is TGTGCCAGCAGTACCTCGGGACAGTGGTTGGGCTACACCTTC. Translation gives CASSTSGQWLGYTF.

CDR3 DNA sequence: TGCGCCAGCAGTCGGGACAGATATAGCAATCAGCCCCAGCATTTT. It codes for CASSRDRYSNQPQHF. The J gene is TRBJ1-5, the V gene TRBV23-1, with 7 nucleotides matching TRBD1. TRBV23-1 is annotated as an ORF whose role is uncertain. CDR3 size: 15 residues. The V segment lost 4 bases and the J segment 0 bases; nucleotides outside the gene matches: 3.

This sequence joins TRBV13 and TRBJ2-1; possibly TRBD2 for D (6 bases). The CDR3 is 14 residues long. The germline V gene encodes CDR1 PRHDT and CDR2 FYEKMQ (reference sequence). Between the trimmed V and J ends, which lost 3 bases and 9 bases, there was a span of 15 bases. The CDR3 nucleotides read TGTGCCAGCAGCTTGGGGCGGGGTTCCGCTGAGCAGTTCTTC. Its protein product is CASSLGRGSAEQFF. The complete variable domain, with remaining parts taken from reference TRBV13 and TRBJ2-1, reads AAGVIQSPRHLIKEKRETATLKCYPIPRHDTVYWYQQGPGQDPQFLISFYEKMQSDKGSIPDRFSAQQFSDYHSELNMSSLELGDSALYFCASSLGRGSAEQFFGPGTRLTVL.